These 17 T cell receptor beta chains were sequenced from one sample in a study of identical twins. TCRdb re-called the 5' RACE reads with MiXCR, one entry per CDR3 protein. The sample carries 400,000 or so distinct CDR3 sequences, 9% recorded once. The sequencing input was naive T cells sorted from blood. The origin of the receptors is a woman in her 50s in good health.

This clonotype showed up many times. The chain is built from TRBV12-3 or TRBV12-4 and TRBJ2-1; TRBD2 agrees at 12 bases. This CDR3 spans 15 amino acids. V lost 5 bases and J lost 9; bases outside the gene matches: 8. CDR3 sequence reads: CASSPGLAGRAEQFF. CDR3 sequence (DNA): TGTGCCAGCAGTCCTGGACTAGCGGGAAGGGCTGAGCAGTTCTTC.

CDR3: CASSVELASGISGELFF. The CDR3 DNA is TGTGCCAGCAGCGTAGAATTGGCGAGCGGGATCTCCGGGGAGCTGTTTTTT. The V gene is TRBV9, the J gene TRBJ2-2, with 7 nucleotides matching TRBD2. V trimming: 0 bases; J trimming: 6 bases; junction bases outside the gene matches: 11. CDR3 length: 17 amino acids. CDR1 is SGDLS and CDR2 is YYNGEE in the germline V gene. The entire variable domain, with the rest obtained from reference TRBV9 and TRBJ2-2, is as follows: DSGVTQTPKHLITATGQRVTLRCSPRSGDLSVYWYQQSLDQGLQFLIQYYNGEERAKGNILERFSAQQFPDLHSELNLSSLELGDSALYFCASSVELASGISGELFFGEGSRLTVL.

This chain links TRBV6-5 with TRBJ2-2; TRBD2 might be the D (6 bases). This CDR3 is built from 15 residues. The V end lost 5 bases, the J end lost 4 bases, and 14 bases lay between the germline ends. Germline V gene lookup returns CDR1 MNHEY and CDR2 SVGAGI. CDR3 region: CASSMTRQVTGELFF. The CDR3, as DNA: TGTGCCAGCAGTATGACTAGACAAGTCACCGGGGAGCTGTTTTTT.

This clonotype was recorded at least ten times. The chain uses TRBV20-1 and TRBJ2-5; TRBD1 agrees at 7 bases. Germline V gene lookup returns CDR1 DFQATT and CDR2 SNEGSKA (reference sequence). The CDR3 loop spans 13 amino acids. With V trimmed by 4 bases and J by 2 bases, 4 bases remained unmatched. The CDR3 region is CSATGTAQETQYF. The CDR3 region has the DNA TGCAGTGCTACCGGGACAGCACAAGAGACCCAGTACTTC.

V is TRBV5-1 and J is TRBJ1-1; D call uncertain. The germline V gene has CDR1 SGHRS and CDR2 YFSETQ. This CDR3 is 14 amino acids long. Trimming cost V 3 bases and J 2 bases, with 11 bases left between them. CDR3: CASSWAGTNTEAFF. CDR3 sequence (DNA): TGCGCCAGCAGCTGGGCAGGAACTAACACTGAAGCTTTCTTT.

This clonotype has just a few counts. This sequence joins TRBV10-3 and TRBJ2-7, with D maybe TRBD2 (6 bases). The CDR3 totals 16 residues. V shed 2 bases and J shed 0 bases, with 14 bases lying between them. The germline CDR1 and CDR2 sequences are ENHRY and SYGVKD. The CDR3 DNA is TGTGCCATCAGTGAGATAGGCGGGATTTCCTCCTACGAGCAGTACTTC. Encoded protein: CAISEIGGISSYEQYF.

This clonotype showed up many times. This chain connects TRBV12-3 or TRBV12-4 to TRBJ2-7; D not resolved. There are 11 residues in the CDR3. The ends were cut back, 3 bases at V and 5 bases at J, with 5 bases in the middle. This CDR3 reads CASSLVNEQYV. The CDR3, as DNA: TGTGCCAGCAGTTTGGTAAACGAGCAGTACGTC.

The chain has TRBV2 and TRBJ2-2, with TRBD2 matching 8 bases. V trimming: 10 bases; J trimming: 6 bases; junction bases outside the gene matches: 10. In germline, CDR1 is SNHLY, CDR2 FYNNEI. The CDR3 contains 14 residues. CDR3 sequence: CANSGTRVPGELFF. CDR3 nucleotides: TGTGCCAATTCCGGGACTAGGGTCCCCGGGGAGCTGTTTTTT.

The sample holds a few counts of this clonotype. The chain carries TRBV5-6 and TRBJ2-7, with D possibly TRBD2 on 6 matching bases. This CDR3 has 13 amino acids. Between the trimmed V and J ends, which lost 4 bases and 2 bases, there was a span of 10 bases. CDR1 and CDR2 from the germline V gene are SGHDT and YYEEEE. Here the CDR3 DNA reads TGTGCCAGCAGCCGGGGGTACCCCTACGAGCAGTACTTC. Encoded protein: CASSRGYPYEQYF.

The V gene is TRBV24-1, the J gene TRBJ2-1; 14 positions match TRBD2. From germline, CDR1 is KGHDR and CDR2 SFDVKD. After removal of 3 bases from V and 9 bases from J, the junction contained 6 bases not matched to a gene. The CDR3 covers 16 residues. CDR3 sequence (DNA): TGTGCCACCAGTGATGGGACTAGCGGGAGCCACAGTGAGCAGTTCTTC. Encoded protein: CATSDGTSGSHSEQFF.

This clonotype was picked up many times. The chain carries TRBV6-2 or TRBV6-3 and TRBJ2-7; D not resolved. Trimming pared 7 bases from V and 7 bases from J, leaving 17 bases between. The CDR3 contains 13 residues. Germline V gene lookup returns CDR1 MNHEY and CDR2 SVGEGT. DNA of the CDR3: TGTGCCAGCAAGGCCTCCACCTTGTGGGAGCAGTACTTC. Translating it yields CASKASTLWEQYF.

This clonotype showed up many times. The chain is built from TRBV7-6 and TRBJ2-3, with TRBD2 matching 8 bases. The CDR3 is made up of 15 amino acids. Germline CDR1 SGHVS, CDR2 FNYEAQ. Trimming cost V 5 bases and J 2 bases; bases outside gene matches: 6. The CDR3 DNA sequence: TGTGCCAGCAGCCCCAGCGGGAGTCTCACAGATACGCAGTATTTT. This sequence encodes CASSPSGSLTDTQYF.

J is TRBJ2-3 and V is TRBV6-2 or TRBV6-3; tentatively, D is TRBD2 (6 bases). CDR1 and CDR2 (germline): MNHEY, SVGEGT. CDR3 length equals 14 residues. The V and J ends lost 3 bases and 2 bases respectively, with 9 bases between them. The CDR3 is CASSYLAPTDTQYF. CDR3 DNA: TGTGCCAGCAGTTATCTAGCGCCCACAGATACGCAGTATTTT.

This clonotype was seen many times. The CDR3 sequence is CSAREQGRILFSPLHF. The CDR3 nucleotides are TGCAGTGCTAGAGAACAGGGGCGAATCCTTTTTTCACCCCTCCACTTT. V usage is TRBV20-1 and J usage is TRBJ1-6, with 7 bases matching TRBD1. Germline trimming cut 0 bases from V and 9 bases from J; bases unmatched to any gene: 11. Per germline, CDR1 DFQATT and CDR2 SNEGSKA (reference sequence). CDR3 size: 16 residues.

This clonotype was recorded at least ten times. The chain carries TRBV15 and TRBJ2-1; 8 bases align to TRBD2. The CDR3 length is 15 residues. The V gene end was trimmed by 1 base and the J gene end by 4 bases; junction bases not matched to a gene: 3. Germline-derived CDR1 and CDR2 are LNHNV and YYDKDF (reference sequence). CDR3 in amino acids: CATSRAGTRYNEQFF. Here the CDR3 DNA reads TGTGCCACCAGCAGAGCCGGGACTAGATACAATGAGCAGTTCTTC.

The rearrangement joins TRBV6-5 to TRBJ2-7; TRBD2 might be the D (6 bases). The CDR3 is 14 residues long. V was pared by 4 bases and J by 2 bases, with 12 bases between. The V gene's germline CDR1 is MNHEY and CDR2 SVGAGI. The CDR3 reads CASSSAGLPYEQYF. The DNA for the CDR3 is TGTGCCAGCAGTTCCGCGGGACTTCCCTACGAGCAGTACTTC.

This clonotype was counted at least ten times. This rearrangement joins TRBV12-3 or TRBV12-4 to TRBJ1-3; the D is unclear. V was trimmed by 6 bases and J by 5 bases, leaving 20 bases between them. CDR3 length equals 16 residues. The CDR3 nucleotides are TGTGCCAGCAGCCGCGATGACTCAAGGACGCGAAACACCATATATTTT. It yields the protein CASSRDDSRTRNTIYF.